This T cell receptor (beta chain) was identified in a study of breast tumors, draining lymph nodes, adjacent tissues. TCRdb reanalysed the multiplex PCR reads using MiXCR and keeps one entry per CDR3 protein. The data hold 55,000 to 75,000 distinct CDR3 sequences, with roughly two fifths observed a single time. Regarding the study as a whole: The data were judged consistent with most tumor T cells coming from lymph node and expanding in tumor.

In the case of this clonotype: No antigen is known for it. A junction boundary mismatches the germline segment, possibly from a read error.

The sequencing input was breast tumor tissue. This clonotype originated in a female donor with breast cancer. Some clones in this sample may be carry-over from other donors' samples.

CDR3 sequence (DNA): TGCGCCAGCGGCTTTCACCGGGACAGGGGACAGCCTGGGGCCAACGTCCTGACTTTC. This encodes CASGFHRDRGQPGANVLTF. The chain carries TRBV5-1 and TRBJ2-6; 10 bases map to TRBD1. This CDR3 spans 19 amino acids. Per the germline V gene, CDR1 is SGHRS and CDR2 is YFSETQ.